The entry below describes one TCR beta chain. The antigen is undetermined. Produced via immunoSEQ multiplex PCR; TCRdb's table is partial and in-frame only. The sample includes over 55,000 clones, around 84% of them seen just once. This sample is part of a study of OX40 agonist ivuxolimab in advanced cancers. About the study: Patients were treated with intravenous ivuxolimab, dosed at 0.01 to 10 mg/kg and infused every 2 weeks. The eligibility criteria allowed prior anti-PD-1, anti-PD-L1 or anti-CTLA-4 therapy, and under 50% had some. Patients assigned to dose escalation were diagnosed with hepatocellular carcinoma, melanoma, renal cell or head and neck cancer.

Notes on the study in general: At 0.1 to 3.0 mg/kg and by week 6, clonal expansion occurred in CD4+ and CD8+ blood T cells.

The CDR3 is 17 residues long. The ends lost 2 bases at V and 7 bases at J; junction bases unmatched: 12. Germline V gives CDR1 MDHEN, CDR2 SYDVKM. The sequences come from CD4+ or CD8+ T cells sorted from blood, collected in a trial of the OX40 agonist ivuxolimab. This TCR came from an adult with an advanced solid tumor such as melanoma, head and neck, liver or kidney cancer. The chain joins TRBV28 to TRBJ2-3; 10 bases agree with TRBD1. CDR3 DNA: TGTGCCAGCAGTTTAATAACCCCCGGGACAGGGGATCATACGCAGTATTTT. Translating gives CASSLITPGTGDHTQYF.